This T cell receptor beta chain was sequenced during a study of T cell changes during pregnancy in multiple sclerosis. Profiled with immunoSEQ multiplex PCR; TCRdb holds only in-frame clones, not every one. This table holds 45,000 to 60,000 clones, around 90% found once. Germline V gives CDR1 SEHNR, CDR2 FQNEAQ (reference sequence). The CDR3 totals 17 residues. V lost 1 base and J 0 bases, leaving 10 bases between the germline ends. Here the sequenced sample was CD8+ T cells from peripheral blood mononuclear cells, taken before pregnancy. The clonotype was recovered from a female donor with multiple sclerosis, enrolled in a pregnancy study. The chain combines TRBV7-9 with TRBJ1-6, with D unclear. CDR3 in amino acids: CASSLDALSSYNSPLHF. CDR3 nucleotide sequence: TGTGCCAGCAGCTTAGATGCCCTGAGCTCCTATAATTCACCCCTCCACTTT.